This TCR beta chain stems from a study of technical replicates of blood from a few donors. CDR1 and CDR2 from the germline V gene are SGHAT and FQNNGV. This CDR3 comprises 15 residues. Trimming removed 5 bases from V and 0 bases from J, with 14 bases in between. TCRdb keeps only in-frame clones here, not all; method: immunoSEQ multiplex PCR. The sample lists 55,000 to 85,000 clones; 95% to 97% were seen once. The sequenced sample was T cells isolated from PBMCs. This clonotype was sampled from a human donor in good health. The chain couples TRBV11-2 to TRBJ2-7, with D possibly being TRBD2 (6 bases). The CDR3 sequence is CASSLAGGSSYEQYF. The CDR3 nucleotides are TGTGCCAGCAGCCTAGCTGGGGGGAGCTCCTACGAGCAGTACTTC.